Below, 21 T cell receptor beta chains from the same sample are listed, as sequenced in a study of PD-1 blockade in mismatch repair-deficient tumors. The repertoire was sequenced with immunoSEQ multiplex PCR; TCRdb's copy has only in-frame clones and lacks some. Of approximately 16,000 clones in the sample, approximately 88% were seen once. The material sequenced was PBMCs, taken before pembrolizumab treatment. The receptors derive from an adult with mismatch repair-deficient cancer.

J is TRBJ1-5 and V is TRBV7-2, with D uncertain. CDR1 SGHTA and CDR2 FQGNSA come from the germline V gene. The CDR3 is 14 residues long. Trimming pared 1 base from V and 5 bases from J, leaving 9 bases between. CDR3: CASSLVLGDQPQHF. The CDR3 bases are TGTGCCAGCAGCTTAGTTCTGGGAGATCAGCCCCAGCATTTT.

In this sample, this clone turned up a few times. The V and J genes are TRBV18 and TRBJ1-3; D may be TRBD1 (5 bases). The germline CDR1 and CDR2 sequences are KGHSH and LQKENI. The CDR3 loop spans 15 amino acids. V was cut by 6 bases and J by 8 bases, with 20 bases left in between. The CDR3 sequence: CASSPIDSQHDTIYF. In DNA, the CDR3 is TGTGCCAGCTCGCCGATTGACAGTCAGCATGACACCATATATTTT.

The chain recombines TRBV21-1 with TRBJ2-1; the table gives TRBD2 as D, unverified against the DNA. TRBV21-1 represents a pseudogene. The CDR3 is 17 residues long. The CDR3 here is CASNASCLADTYNEQFF. In DNA, the CDR3 is TGTGCCAGCAACGCCTCCTGTCTAGCGGATACCTACAATGAGCAGTTCTTC.

V is TRBV5-8 and J is TRBJ2-1; 11 bases map to TRBD2. The CDR3 contains 16 residues. CDR1 SGHTS and CDR2 YDEGEE come from the germline V gene. The V gene end was trimmed by 1 base and the J gene end by 7 bases; junction bases not matched to a gene: 7. The CDR3 sequence: CASSLLSLAGGNEQFF. CDR3 nucleotide sequence: TGTGCCAGCAGCTTGTTGTCCCTAGCGGGAGGTAATGAGCAGTTCTTC.

This clone showed up just a few times. The V gene is TRBV5-4, the J gene TRBJ2-2, with TRBD1 matching 10 bases. J gave up 4 bases and V 2 bases, and 5 bases lay outside the gene matches. In germline, CDR1 is SGHNT, CDR2 YYREEE (reference sequence). This CDR3 spans 16 amino acids. The CDR3 coding sequence is TGTGCCAGCAGCTTAGGGACAGGGGCTGGCACCGGGGAGCTGTTTTTT. It codes for CASSLGTGAGTGELFF.

This sequence joins TRBV6-5 and TRBJ2-1; D not resolved. Germline V gene sequence: CDR1 MNHEY, CDR2 SVGAGI. CDR3 size: 11 residues. Trimming took 0 bases from V and 8 from J, leaving 2 bases between them. This chain's CDR3 is CASSYSYEQFF. CDR3 nucleotide sequence: TGTGCCAGCAGTTACTCGTATGAGCAGTTCTTC.

V and J are TRBV19 and TRBJ2-2; D may be TRBD2 (5 bases). The V gene's germline CDR1 is LNHDA and CDR2 SQIVND (reference sequence). The ends were cut back, 7 bases at V and 7 bases at J, with 16 bases in the middle. CDR3 size: 14 residues. The CDR3 nucleotides are TGTGCCAGTACCCCGGGCGGGTTTATCGGGGAGCTGTTTTTT. Amino acids: CASTPGGFIGELFF.

This chain uses TRBV29-1 with TRBJ2-7; 10 nucleotides align to TRBD1. Trimming removed 4 bases from V and 4 bases from J; junction bases left unmatched: 7. The CDR3 length is 14 residues. From germline, CDR1 is SQVTM and CDR2 ANQGSEA. The CDR3 sequence: CSVVKGQGGYEQYF. DNA of the CDR3: TGCAGCGTTGTGAAAGGACAGGGGGGTTACGAGCAGTACTTC.

Notes on this clone: A much larger clone sits a single nucleotide away, making a read error possible. The chain uses TRBV30 and TRBJ1-1; D is uncertain. V was shortened by 5 bases and J by 5 bases, with 15 bases between the two germline ends. Per the germline V gene, CDR1 is GTSNPN and CDR2 is SVGIG (reference sequence). The CDR3 totals 13 residues. The CDR3 reads CAWALRGETEAFF. CDR3 sequence (DNA): TGTGCCTGGGCTTTACGGGGAGAAACTGAAGCTTTCTTT.

This chain links TRBV4-2 with TRBJ2-1, with TRBD2 identical over 10 bases. Germline CDR1 and CDR2: LGHNA and YNFKEQ. The CDR3 runs to 19 residues. The trim removed 1 base at V and 0 bases at J, leaving 9 bases unmatched. The CDR3 loop reads CASSQVRTSGGSSYNEQFF. The CDR3 DNA follows: TGTGCCAGCAGCCAAGTACGGACTAGCGGAGGGAGCTCCTACAATGAGCAGTTCTTC.

V usage is TRBV7-3 and J usage is TRBJ2-1, with unresolved D. Per germline, CDR1 SGHTA and CDR2 FQGTGA. The CDR3 loop spans 13 amino acids. The V end lost 0 bases, the J end lost 2 bases, and 2 bases lay between the germline ends. The chain's CDR3 is CASSLTAYNEQFF. The CDR3 nucleotides read TGTGCCAGCAGCTTAACAGCCTACAATGAGCAGTTCTTC.

Note on this clone: Its ends do not fully match the called genes, so a read error is possible. This rearrangement joins TRBV5-6 to TRBJ2-3; TRBD1 or TRBD2 may be the D gene (5 bases each). The CDR3 length is 13 residues. The germline V gene encodes CDR1 SGHDT and CDR2 YYEEEE. Here the CDR3 DNA reads TGTGCCAGCAGCCTGGGGGACGGACCATCGGGGTTTTTT. Translating it yields CASSLGDGPSGFF.

V is TRBV18 and J is TRBJ2-7; D may be TRBD2 (5 bases). Germline V gives CDR1 KGHSH, CDR2 LQKENI. V dropped 2 bases and J dropped 0 bases, with 14 bases sitting between them. The CDR3 loop spans 16 amino acids. In DNA form, the CDR3 reads TGTGCCAGCTCACCATTAGAGGGAGAGAGCTCCTACGAGCAGTACTTC. Its protein is CASSPLEGESSYEQYF.

The chain couples TRBV7-2 to TRBJ1-2; TRBD1 aligns across 8 bases. Germline CDR1 reads SGHTA; CDR2 reads FQGNSA. The trim removed 5 bases at V and 7 bases at J, leaving 9 bases unmatched. The CDR3 has 14 amino acids. CDR3 residues: CASSVDRGASGYTF. The CDR3 DNA follows: TGTGCCAGCAGCGTAGACAGGGGCGCCTCTGGCTACACCTTC.

This clone was counted a few times. V and J are TRBV19 and TRBJ2-7; D might be TRBD2 (6 bases). CDR1 and CDR2 from the germline V gene are LNHDA and SQIVND (reference sequence). The CDR3 totals 14 residues. V lost 7 bases and J lost 0, with 13 bases in between. As DNA, the CDR3 is TGTGCCAGTACGGTATCGGGAGACTCCTACGAGCAGTACTTC. This sequence encodes CASTVSGDSYEQYF.

The rearrangement joins TRBV25-1 to TRBJ2-1; D not certain. Germline CDR1 reads MGHDK; CDR2 reads SYGVNS. V lost 1 base to trimming and J lost 2 bases, with 0 bases between them. This CDR3 contains 12 residues. CDR3 coding DNA: TGTGCCAGCAGTGAATCCTACAATGAGCAGTTCTTC. Its translation: CASSESYNEQFF.

The V and J genes are TRBV5-6 and TRBJ1-1; TRBD1 might be the D (6 bases). With 0 bases removed from V and 2 bases from J, the gap between germline ends came to 8 bases. Germline lookup yields CDR1 SGHDT and CDR2 YYEEEE. The length of the CDR3 is 14 residues. The DNA of the CDR3 is TGTGCCAGCAGCTTGGGGGGGCCCAACACTGAAGCTTTCTTT. It encodes CASSLGGPNTEAFF.

The chain uses TRBV19 and TRBJ1-1; unclear D gene. Per germline, CDR1 LNHDA and CDR2 SQIVND (reference sequence). The CDR3 has 13 residues. With 1 base removed from V and 2 bases from J, the gap between germline ends came to 5 bases. In DNA, the CDR3 is TGTGCCAGTAGTATAGGTCGAAACACTGAAGCTTTCTTT. It encodes CASSIGRNTEAFF. The full variable domain, rest sourced from reference TRBV19 and TRBJ1-1, is DGGITQSPKYLFRKEGQNVTLSCEQNLNHDAMYWYRQDPGQGLRLIYYSQIVNDFQKGDIAEGYSVSREKKESFPLTVTSAQKNPTAFYLCASSIGRNTEAFFGQGTRLTVV.

The chain combines TRBV6-5 with TRBJ2-6, with a weak D call TRBD1 (6 bases). With 6 bases removed from V and 4 bases from J, the gap between germline ends came to 13 bases. Germline V lookup: CDR1 MNHEY, CDR2 SVGAGI. This CDR3 contains 15 residues. This CDR3 reads CASRHRVPGANVLTF. CDR3 DNA: TGTGCCAGCAGACACAGGGTACCGGGGGCCAACGTCCTGACTTTC.

Only one count was recorded for this clone. CDR3 region: CSVEDSKLKTQYF. The CDR3 region has the DNA TGCAGCGTTGAGGACAGCAAGCTGAAGACCCAGTACTTC. V and J are TRBV29-1 and TRBJ2-5; the D gene is possibly TRBD1 (6 bases). The ends were cut back, 3 bases at V and 6 bases at J, with 14 bases in the middle. Germline V CDR1 and CDR2: SQVTM, ANQGSEA. The CDR3 runs to 13 residues.

The chain carries TRBV11-1 and TRBJ2-2; TRBD2 matches at 8 bases. CDR1 SGHAT and CDR2 FQDESV come from the germline V gene (reference sequence). V lost 5 bases to trimming and J lost 1 base; unmatched junction nucleotides: 9. There are 17 residues in the CDR3. The CDR3 sequence is CASSPGGWQMNTGELFF. The CDR3 nucleotides read TGTGCCAGCAGCCCGGGAGGGTGGCAGATGAACACCGGGGAGCTGTTTTTT.